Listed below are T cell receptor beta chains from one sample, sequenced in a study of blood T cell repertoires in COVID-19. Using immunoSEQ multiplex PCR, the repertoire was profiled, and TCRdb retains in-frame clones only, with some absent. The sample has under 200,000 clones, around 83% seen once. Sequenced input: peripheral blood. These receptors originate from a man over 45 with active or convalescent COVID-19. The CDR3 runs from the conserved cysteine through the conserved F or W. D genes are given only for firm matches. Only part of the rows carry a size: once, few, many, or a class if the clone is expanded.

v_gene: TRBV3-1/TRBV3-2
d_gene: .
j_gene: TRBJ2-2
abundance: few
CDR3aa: CASSQVGGPRRSGELFF
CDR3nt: TGTGCCAGCAGCCAAGTCGGGGGGCCCCGCCGGTCCGGGGAGCTGTTTTTT

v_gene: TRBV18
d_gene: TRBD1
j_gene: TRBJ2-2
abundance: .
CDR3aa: CASSPQGAFNTGELFF
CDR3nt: TGTGCCAGCTCACCACAGGGGGCGTTTAACACCGGGGAGCTGTTTTTT

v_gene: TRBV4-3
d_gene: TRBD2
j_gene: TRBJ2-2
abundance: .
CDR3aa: CASSLAGPNTGELFF
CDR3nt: TGCGCCAGCAGCCTAGCGGGCCCGAACACCGGGGAGCTGTTTTTT

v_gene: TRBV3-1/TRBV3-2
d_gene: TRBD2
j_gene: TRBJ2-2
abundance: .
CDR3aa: CATAREPGELFF
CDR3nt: TGTGCCACCGCGCGGGAGCCCGGGGAGCTGTTTTTT

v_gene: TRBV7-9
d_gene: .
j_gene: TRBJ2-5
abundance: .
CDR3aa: CASSLSGAQAETQYF
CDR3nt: TGTGCCAGCAGCCTGTCGGGAGCCCAGGCAGAGACCCAGTACTTC

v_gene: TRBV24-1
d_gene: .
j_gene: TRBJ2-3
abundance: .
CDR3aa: CATIRADTQYF
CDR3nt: TGTGCCACCATCAGGGCGGATACGCAGTATTTT

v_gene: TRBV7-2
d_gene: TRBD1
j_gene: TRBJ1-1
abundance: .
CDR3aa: CASSLGHRGGLTEAFF
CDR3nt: TGTGCCAGCAGCTTAGGCCACAGGGGTGGGTTAACTGAAGCTTTCTTT

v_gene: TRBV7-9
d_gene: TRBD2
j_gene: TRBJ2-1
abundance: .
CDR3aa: CASSRRGSGRNEQFF
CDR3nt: TGTGCCAGCAGCCGACGGGGTAGCGGGAGAAATGAGCAGTTCTTC

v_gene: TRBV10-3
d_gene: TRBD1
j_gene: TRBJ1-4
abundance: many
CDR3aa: CAISESRQGGSLSEKLFF
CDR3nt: TGTGCCATCAGTGAGTCGAGACAGGGGGGATCCCTAAGTGAAAAACTGTTTTTT

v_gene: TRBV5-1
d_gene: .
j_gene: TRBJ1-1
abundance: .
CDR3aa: CASSLALGVRAEAFF
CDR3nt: TGCGCCAGCAGCTTGGCGCTGGGAGTGAGGGCTGAAGCTTTCTTT

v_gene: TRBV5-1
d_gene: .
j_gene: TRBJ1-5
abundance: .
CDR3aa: CASSLTGNSNQPQHF
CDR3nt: TGCGCCAGCAGCTTGACAGGGAATAGCAATCAGCCCCAGCATTTT

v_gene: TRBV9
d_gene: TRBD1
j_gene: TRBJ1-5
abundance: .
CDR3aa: CASSVQGDNQPQHF
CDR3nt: TGTGCCAGCAGCGTACAGGGGGATAATCAGCCCCAGCATTTT

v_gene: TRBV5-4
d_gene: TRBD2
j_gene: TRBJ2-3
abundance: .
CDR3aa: CASSPKVGLAVSTDTQYF
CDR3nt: TGTGCCAGCAGCCCGAAGGTGGGGCTAGCGGTATCCACAGATACGCAGTATTTT

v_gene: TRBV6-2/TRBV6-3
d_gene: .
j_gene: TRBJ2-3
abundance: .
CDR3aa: CASSYSAGRKNTDTQYF
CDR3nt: TGTGCCAGCAGTTACTCAGCGGGCAGAAAAAACACAGATACGCAGTATTTT

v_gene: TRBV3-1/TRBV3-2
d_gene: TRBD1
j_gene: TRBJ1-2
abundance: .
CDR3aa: CASSPPGTVSYGYTF
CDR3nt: TGTGCCAGCAGCCCCCCCGGGACAGTGTCCTATGGCTACACCTTC

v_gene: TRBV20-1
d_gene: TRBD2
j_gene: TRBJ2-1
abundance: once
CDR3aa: CRALSGSEQFF
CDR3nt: TGCAGGGCCCTTAGCGGGAGTGAGCAGTTCTTC